This paragraph covers one T cell receptor (beta chain) sequence. Its antigen is currently unknown. The length of the CDR3 is 16 residues. From germline, CDR1 is SGDLS and CDR2 YYNGEE. The V gene lost 0 bases and the J gene lost 2 bases, with 13 bases spanning the gap. Sequencing targeted expressed TCRB transcripts, as all isolated RNA had been reverse transcribed. Data came from immunoSEQ multiplex PCR; TCRdb stores just in-frame clones and leaves some out. The data contain 500,000 to 650,000 clones, about an eighth of them seen just once; the ten biggest clones take up around 0.12%. The data originate from a study of beta chain features in type 1 diabetes. General study points: VDJ junctions in type 1 diabetes patients carried more deletions and fewer insertions. All four CD4+ subsets from Type 1 diabetes patients carried moderately but significantly shorter TCRB CDR3s.

A single heparinised blood sample, averaging around 120 mL, was obtained per donor. This chain uses TRBV9 with TRBJ2-3; D is ambiguous. The material sequenced was naive CD4+ T cells from blood. The sequence was collected from a man aged 25-40 years with type 1 diabetes. The CDR3 loop reads CASSVGGRTDTDTQYF. CDR3 nucleotide sequence: TGTGCCAGCAGCGTAGGTGGTCGGACCGACACAGATACGCAGTATTTT. Variable domain in full (rest from reference TRBV9 and TRBJ2-3): DSGVTQTPKHLITATGQRVTLRCSPRSGDLSVYWYQQSLDQGLQFLIQYYNGEERAKGNILERFSAQQFPDLHSELNLSSLELGDSALYFCASSVGGRTDTDTQYFGPGTRLTVL.